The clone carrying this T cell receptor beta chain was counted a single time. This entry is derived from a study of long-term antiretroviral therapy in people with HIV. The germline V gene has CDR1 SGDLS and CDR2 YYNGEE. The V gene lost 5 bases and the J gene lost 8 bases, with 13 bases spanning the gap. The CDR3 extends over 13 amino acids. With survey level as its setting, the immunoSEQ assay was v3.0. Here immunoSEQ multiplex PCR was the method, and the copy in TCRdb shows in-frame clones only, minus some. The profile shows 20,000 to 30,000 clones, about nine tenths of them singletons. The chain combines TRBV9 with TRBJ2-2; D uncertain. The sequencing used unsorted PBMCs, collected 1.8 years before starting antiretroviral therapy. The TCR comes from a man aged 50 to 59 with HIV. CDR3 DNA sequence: TGTGCCAGCAGTTCCGCCACGTGGGGGGAGCTGTTTTTT. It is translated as CASSSATWGELFF.